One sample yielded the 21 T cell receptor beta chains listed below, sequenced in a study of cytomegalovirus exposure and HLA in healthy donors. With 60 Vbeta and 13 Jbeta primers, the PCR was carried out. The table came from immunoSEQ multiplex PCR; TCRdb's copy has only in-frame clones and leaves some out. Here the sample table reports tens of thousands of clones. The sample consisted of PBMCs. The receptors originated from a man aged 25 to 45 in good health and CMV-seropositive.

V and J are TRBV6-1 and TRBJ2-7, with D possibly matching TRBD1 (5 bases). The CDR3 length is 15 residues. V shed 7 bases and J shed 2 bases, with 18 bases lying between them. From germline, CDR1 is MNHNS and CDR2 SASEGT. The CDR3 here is CASTKRGEGPYEQYF. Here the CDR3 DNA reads TGTGCCAGCACCAAAAGGGGCGAAGGACCCTACGAGCAGTACTTC.

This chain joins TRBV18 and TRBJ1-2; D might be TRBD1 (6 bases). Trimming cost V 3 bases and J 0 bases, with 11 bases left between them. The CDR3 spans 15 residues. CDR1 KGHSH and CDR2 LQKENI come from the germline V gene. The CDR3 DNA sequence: TGTGCCAGCTCACCTCAGGGGTCCTCTAACTATGGCTACACCTTC. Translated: CASSPQGSSNYGYTF.

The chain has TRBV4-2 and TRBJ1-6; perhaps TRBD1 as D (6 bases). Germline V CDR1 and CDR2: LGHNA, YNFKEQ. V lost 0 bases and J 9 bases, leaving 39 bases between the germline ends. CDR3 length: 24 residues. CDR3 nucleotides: TGTGCCAGCAGCCAAGATCAACGGGACCCCAGTGGGCCAGGGGACCGTCGGATTGGTTCACCCCTCCACTTT. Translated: CASSQDQRDPSGPGDRRIGSPLHF.

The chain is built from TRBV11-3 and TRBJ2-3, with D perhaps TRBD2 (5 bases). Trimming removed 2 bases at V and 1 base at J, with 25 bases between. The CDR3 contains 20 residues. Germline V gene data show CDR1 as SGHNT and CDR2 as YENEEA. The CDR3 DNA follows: TGTGCCAGCAGCTTAACCTTATTCTTCTCGGACTGGAACCGCACAGATACGCAGTATTTT. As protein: CASSLTLFFSDWNRTDTQYF.

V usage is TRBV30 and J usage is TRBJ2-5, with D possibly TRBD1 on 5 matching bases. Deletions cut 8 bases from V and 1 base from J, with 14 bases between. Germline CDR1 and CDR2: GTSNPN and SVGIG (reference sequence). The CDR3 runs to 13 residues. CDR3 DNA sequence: TGTGCCCTCGGCAAGGGGTTCCAAGAGACCCAGTACTTC. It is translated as CALGKGFQETQYF.

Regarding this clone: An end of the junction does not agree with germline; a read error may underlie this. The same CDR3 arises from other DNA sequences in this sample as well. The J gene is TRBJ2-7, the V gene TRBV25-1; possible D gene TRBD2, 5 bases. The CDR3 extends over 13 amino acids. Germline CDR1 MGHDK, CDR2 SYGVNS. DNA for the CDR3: TGTGCCAGCAGTGAACCGAGCGGAAAGGCCCCCTCTTTC. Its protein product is CASSEPSGKAPSF.

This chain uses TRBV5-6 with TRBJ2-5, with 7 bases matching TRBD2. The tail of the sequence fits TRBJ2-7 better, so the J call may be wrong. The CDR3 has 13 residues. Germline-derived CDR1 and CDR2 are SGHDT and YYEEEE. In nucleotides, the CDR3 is TGTGCCAGCAGCTTGCTGGGAGGGAACGAGCAGTACTTC. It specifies CASSLLGGNEQYF.

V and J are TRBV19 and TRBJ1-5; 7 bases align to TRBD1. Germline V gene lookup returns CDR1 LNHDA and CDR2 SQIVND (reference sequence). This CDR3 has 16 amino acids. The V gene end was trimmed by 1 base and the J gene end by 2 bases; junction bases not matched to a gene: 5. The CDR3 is CASSIARQGGNQPQHF. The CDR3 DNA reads TGTGCCAGTAGTATAGCCCGACAGGGAGGCAATCAGCCCCAGCATTTT.

This CDR3 reads CASMGWGVTGNTIYF. As DNA, the CDR3 is TGTGCCAGCATGGGGTGGGGGGTGACCGGAAACACCATATATTTT. This sequence joins TRBV6-6 and TRBJ1-3; maybe TRBD1 (5 bases). The CDR3 consists of 15 residues. V shed 7 bases and J shed 4 bases, with 17 bases lying between them. CDR1 and CDR2 (germline): MNHNY, SVGAGI (reference sequence).

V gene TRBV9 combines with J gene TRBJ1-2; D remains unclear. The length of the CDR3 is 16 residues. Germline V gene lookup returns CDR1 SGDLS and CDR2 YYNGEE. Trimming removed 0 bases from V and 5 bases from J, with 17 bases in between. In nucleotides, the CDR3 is TGTGCCAGCAGCGTAGCTGGCGGGTTAGGGAAATATGGCTACACCTTC. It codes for CASSVAGGLGKYGYTF.

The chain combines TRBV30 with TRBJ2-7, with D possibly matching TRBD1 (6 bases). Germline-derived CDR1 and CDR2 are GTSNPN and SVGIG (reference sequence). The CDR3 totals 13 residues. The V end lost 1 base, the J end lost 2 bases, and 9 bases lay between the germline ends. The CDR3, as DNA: TGTGCCTGGAGTGGGGCAGGGGCCTACGAGCAGTACTTC. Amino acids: CAWSGAGAYEQYF. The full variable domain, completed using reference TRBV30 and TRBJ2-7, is SQTIHQWPATLVQPVGSPLSLECTVEGTSNPNLYWYRQAAGRGLQLLFYSVGIGQISSEVPQNLSASRPQDRQFILSSKKLLLSDSGFYLCAWSGAGAYEQYFGPGTRLTVT.

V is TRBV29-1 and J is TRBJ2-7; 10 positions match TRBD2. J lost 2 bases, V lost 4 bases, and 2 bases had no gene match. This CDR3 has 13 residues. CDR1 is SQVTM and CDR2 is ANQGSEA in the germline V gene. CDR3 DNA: TGCAGCGTTGTAGCGGGAGGCACCTACGAGCAGTACTTC. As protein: CSVVAGGTYEQYF.

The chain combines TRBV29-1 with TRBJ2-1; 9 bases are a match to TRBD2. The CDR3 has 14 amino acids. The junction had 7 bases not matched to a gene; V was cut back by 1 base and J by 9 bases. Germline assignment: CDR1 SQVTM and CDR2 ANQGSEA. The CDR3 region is CSVEGVPSGVEQFF. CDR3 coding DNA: TGCAGCGTTGAAGGCGTACCTAGCGGGGTTGAGCAGTTCTTC.

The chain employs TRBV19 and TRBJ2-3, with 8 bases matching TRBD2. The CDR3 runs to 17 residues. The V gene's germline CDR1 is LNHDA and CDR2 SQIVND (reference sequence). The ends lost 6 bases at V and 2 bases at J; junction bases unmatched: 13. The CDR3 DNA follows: TGTGCCAGTAGCACGGGTCCTAGCGGGCGACCCACAGATACGCAGTATTTT. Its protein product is CASSTGPSGRPTDTQYF.

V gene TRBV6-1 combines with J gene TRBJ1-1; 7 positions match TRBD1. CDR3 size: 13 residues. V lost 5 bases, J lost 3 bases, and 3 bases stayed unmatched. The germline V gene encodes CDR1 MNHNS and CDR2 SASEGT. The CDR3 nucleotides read TGTGCCAGCAGTAAAGACAGGGACACTGAAGCTTTCTTT. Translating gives CASSKDRDTEAFF.

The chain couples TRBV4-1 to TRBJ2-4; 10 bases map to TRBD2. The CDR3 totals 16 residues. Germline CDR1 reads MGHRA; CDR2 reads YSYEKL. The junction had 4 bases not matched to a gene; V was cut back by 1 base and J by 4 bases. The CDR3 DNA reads TGCGCCAGCAGCCAAGCTCCGGGACTAGCGAAAAACATTCAGTACTTC. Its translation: CASSQAPGLAKNIQYF.

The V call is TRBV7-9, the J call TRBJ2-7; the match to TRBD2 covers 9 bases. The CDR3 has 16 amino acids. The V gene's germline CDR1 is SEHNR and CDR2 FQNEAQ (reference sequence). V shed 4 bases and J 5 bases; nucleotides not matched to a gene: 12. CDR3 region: CASSSTSGTSTHEQYF. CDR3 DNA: TGTGCCAGCAGCTCGACCTCCGGGACTAGCACCCACGAGCAGTACTTC.

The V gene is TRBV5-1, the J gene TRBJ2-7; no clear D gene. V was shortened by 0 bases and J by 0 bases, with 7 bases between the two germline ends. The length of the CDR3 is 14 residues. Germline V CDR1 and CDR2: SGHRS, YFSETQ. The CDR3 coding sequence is TGCGCCAGCAGCTTGGACTACCCCTCCTACGAGCAGTACTTC. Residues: CASSLDYPSYEQYF.

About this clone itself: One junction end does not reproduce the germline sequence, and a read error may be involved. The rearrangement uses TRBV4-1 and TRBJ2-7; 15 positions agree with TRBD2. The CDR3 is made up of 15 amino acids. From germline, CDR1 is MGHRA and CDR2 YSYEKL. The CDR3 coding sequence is TGCGCCAGCACCCAAAGCCCGGGACTAGCGGGGGGGCAGTACTTC. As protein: CASTQSPGLAGGQYF.

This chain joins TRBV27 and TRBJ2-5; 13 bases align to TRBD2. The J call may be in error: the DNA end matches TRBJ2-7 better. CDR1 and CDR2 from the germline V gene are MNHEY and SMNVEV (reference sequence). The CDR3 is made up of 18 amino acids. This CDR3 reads CASSLGLAGAPFPYEQYF. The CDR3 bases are TGTGCCAGCAGCTTAGGACTAGCGGGAGCTCCTTTCCCCTACGAGCAGTACTTC.

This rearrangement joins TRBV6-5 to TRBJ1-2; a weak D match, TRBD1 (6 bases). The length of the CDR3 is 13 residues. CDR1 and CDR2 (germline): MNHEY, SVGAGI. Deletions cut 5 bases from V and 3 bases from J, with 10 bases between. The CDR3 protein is CASSETGYYGYTF. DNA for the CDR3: TGTGCCAGCAGTGAGACAGGTTACTATGGCTACACCTTC.